Listed here is a single T cell receptor (beta chain). The data originate from a study of shared clonotypes between healthy human individuals. Turning to the study itself: Every donor yielded three CD4 naive, three CD4 memory, two CD8 naive and one CD8 memory plate.

The table came from immunoSEQ multiplex PCR; TCRdb's copy has only in-frame clones and leaves some out. The profile shows under 200,000 clones, approximately 95% of them singletons. Germline V CDR1 and CDR2: SEHNR, FQNEAQ (reference sequence). The CDR3 covers 15 residues. Unmatched junction bases numbered 5, after V lost 5 bases and J lost 0 bases. The rearrangement uses TRBV7-9 and TRBJ2-7; 9 bases are a match to TRBD1. Material: naive CD4+ T cells sorted from blood. Subset denoted: CD45RA+ positively selected. This receptor was identified in a young woman in good health. The CDR3 bases are TGTGCCAGCAGCACAGGGACAGGGAGCTCCTACGAGCAGTACTTC. Its protein is CASSTGTGSSYEQYF.